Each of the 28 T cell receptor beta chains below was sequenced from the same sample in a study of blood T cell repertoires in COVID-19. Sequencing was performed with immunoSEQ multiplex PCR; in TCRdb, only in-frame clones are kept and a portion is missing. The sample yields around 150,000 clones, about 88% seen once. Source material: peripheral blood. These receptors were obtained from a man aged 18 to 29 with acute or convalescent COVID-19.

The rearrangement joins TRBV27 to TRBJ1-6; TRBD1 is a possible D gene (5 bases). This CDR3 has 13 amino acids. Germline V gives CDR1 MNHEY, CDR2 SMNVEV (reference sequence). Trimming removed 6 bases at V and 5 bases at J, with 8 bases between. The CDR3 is CASRWGDNSPLHF. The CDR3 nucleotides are TGTGCCAGCAGGTGGGGGGATAATTCACCCCTCCACTTT.

For the CDR3, the DNA is TGTGCCAGCAGCCAAACTGGACTAGCGGGGGAAGAGACCCAGTACTTC. The encoded protein is CASSQTGLAGEETQYF. The V and J genes are TRBV3-1 (or the pseudogene TRBV3-2) and TRBJ2-5; TRBD2 agrees at 13 bases. Germline CDR1 reads LGHDT; CDR2 reads YNNKEL (reference sequence). The CDR3 has 16 residues. The junction had 3 bases not matched to a gene; V was cut back by 2 bases and J by 3 bases.

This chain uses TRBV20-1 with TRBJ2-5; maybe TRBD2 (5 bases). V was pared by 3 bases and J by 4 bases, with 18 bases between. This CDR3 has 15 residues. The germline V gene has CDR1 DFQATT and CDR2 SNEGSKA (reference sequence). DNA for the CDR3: TGCAGTGCTAGTATTCGAGCGGACCCTGTAGAGACCCAGTACTTC. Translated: CSASIRADPVETQYF.

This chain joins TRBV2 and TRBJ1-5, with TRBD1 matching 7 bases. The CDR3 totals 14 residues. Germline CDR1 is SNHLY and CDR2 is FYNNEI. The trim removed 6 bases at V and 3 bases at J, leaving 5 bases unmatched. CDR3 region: CASRGTGDNQPQHF. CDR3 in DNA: TGTGCCAGCAGGGGCACAGGGGACAATCAGCCCCAGCATTTT. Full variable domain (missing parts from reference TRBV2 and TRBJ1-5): EPEVTQTPSHQVTQMGQEVILRCVPISNHLYFYWYRQILGQKVEFLVSFYNNEISEKSEIFDDQFSVERPDGSNFTLKIRSTKLEDSAMYFCASRGTGDNQPQHFGDGTRLSIL.

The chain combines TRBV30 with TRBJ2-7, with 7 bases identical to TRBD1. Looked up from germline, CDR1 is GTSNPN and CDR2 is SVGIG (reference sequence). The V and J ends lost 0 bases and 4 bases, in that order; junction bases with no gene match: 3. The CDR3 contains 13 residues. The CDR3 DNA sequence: TGTGCCTGGAGTGTATCCAGGGGGTACGAGCAGTACGTC. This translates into CAWSVSRGYEQYV.

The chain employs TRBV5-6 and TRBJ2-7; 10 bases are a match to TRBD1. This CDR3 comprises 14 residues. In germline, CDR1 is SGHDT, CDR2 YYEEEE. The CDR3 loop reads CASRLGQGTYEQYV. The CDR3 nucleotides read TGTGCCAGCAGGTTGGGACAGGGGACCTACGAGCAGTACGTC.

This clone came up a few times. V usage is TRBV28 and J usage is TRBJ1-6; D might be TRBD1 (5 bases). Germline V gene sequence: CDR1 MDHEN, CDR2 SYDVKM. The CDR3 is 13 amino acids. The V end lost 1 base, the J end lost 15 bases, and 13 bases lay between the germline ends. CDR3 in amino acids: CASSLSGTGYLHF. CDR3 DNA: TGTGCCAGCAGTTTATCGGGGACTGGCTACCTCCACTTT.

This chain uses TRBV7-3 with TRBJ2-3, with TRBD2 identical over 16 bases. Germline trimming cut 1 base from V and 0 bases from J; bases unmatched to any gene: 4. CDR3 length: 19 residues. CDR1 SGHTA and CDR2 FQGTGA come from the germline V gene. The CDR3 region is CASSLKGLAGGLSTDTQYF. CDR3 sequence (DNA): TGTGCCAGCAGCTTAAAGGGACTAGCGGGGGGGCTAAGCACAGATACGCAGTATTTT.

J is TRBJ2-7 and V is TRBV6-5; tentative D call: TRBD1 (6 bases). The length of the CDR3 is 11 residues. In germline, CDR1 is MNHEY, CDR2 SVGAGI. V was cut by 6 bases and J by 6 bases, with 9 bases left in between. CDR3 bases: TGTGCCAGCAGCCAGGGGACCGAGCAGTACTTC. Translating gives CASSQGTEQYF.

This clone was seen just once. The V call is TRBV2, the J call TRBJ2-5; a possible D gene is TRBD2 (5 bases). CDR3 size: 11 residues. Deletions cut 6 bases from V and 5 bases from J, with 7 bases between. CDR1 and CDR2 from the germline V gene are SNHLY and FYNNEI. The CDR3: CASSERETQYF. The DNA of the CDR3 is TGTGCCAGCAGCGAGCGGGAGACCCAGTACTTC.

CDR3: CASSQGQGALNTEAFF. The CDR3 DNA reads TGTGCCAGCAGCCAAGGCCAGGGGGCCCTGAACACTGAAGCTTTCTTT. V gene TRBV7-6 combines with J gene TRBJ1-1; 8 bases are shared with TRBD1. The CDR3 spans 16 residues. Looked up from germline, CDR1 is SGHVS and CDR2 is FNYEAQ. The junction had 8 bases not matched to a gene; V was cut back by 5 bases and J by 0 bases.

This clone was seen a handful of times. The CDR3 reads CASRHTQGNTEAFF. The CDR3 region has the DNA TGTGCCAGCAGACACACCCAGGGGAACACTGAAGCTTTCTTT. V gene TRBV6-5 combines with J gene TRBJ1-1; tentatively, D is TRBD1 (5 bases). Germline CDR1 MNHEY, CDR2 SVGAGI. The CDR3 consists of 14 residues. Trimming shortened V by 6 bases and J by 1 base, and 12 bases separated the two germline ends.

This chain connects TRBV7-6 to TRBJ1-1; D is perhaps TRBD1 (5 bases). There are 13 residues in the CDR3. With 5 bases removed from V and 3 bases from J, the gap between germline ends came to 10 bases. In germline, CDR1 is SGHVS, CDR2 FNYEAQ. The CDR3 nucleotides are TGTGCCAGCAGCACTCAGGGATACACTGAAGCTTTCTTT. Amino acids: CASSTQGYTEAFF.

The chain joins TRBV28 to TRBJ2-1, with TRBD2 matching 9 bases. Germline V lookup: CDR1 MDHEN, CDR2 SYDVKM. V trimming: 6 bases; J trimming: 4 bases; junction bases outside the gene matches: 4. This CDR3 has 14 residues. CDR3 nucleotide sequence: TGTGCCAGCAGGGGGACTAGCCCTTACAATGAGCAGTTCTTC. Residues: CASRGTSPYNEQFF.

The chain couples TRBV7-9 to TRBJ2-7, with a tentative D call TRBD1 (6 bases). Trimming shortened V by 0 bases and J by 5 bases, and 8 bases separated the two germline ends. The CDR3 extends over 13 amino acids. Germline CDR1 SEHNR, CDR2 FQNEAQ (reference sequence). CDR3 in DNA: TGTGCCAGCAGCTTAGCGAACAGGGACGAGCAGTACTTC. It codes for CASSLANRDEQYF.

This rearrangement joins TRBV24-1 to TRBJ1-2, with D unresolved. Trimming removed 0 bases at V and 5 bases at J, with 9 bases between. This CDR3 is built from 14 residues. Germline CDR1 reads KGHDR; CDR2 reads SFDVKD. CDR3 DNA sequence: TGTGCCACCAGTGATTTGTCGGTTGGTTATGGCTACACCTTC. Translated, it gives CATSDLSVGYGYTF.

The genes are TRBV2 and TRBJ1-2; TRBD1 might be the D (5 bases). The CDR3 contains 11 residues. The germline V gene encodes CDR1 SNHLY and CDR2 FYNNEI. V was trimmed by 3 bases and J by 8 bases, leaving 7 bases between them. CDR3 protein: CASSDGGGYTF. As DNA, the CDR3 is TGTGCCAGCAGTGACGGGGGAGGCTACACCTTC.

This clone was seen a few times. CDR3 in amino acids: CASSPDPRTPGNSPLHF. The DNA for the CDR3 is TGTGCCAGCAGCCCGGATCCGAGGACTCCGGGTAATTCACCCCTCCACTTT. The gene calls are TRBV5-6 and TRBJ1-6; no definite D call. The CDR3 covers 17 residues. Germline-derived CDR1 and CDR2 are SGHDT and YYEEEE. Deletions cut 4 bases from V and 6 bases from J, with 20 bases between.

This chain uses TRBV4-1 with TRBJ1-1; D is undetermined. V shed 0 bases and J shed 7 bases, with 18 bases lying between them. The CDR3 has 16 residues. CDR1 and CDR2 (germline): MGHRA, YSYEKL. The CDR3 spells CASSQDVSGVSSEAFF. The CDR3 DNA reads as TGCGCCAGCAGCCAAGATGTTTCCGGGGTAAGTAGTGAAGCTTTCTTT.

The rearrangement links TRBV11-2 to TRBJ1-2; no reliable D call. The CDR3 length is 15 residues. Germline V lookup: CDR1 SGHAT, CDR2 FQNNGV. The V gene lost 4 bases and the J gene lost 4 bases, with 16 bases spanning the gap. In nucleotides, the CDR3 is TGTGCCAGCAGCTCCGAGGGTCGACAAATCTATGGCTACACCTTC. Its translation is CASSSEGRQIYGYTF.

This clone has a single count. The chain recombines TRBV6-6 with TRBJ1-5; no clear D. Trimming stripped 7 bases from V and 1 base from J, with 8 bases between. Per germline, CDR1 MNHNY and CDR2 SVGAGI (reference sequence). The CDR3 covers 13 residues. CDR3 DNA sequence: TGTGCCAGCATAGAACGGAGCAATCAGCCCCAGCATTTT. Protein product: CASIERSNQPQHF.

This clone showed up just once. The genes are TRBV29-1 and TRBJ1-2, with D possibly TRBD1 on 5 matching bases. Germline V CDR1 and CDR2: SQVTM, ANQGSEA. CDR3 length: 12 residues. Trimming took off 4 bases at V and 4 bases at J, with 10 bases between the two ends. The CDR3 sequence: CSVVSGIYGYTF. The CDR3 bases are TGCAGCGTTGTATCAGGGATCTATGGCTACACCTTC. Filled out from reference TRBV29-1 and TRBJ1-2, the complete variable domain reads SAVISQKPSRDICQRGTSLTIQCQVDSQVTMMFWYRQQPGQSLTLIATANQGSEATYESGFVIDKFPISRPNLTFSTLTVSNMSPEDSSIYLCSVVSGIYGYTFGSGTRLTVV.

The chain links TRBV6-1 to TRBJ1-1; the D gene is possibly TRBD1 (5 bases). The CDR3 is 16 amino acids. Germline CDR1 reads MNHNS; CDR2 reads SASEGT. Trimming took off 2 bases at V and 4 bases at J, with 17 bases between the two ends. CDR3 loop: CASSEFSGTGGTEAFF. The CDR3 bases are TGTGCCAGCAGTGAATTTTCCGGGACCGGGGGCACTGAAGCTTTCTTT.

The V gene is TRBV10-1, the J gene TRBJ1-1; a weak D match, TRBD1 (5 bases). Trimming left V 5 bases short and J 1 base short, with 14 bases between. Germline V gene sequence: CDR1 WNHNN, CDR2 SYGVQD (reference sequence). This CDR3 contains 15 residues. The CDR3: CASSYGTTANTEAFF. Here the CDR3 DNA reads TGCGCCAGCAGTTACGGGACTACAGCGAACACTGAAGCTTTCTTT.

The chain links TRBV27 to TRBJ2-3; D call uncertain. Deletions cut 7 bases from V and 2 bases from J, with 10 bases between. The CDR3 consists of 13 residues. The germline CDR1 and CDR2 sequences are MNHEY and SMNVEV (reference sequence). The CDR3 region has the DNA TGTGCCAGCACCACTGCCTACACAGATACGCAGTATTTT. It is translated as CASTTAYTDTQYF.

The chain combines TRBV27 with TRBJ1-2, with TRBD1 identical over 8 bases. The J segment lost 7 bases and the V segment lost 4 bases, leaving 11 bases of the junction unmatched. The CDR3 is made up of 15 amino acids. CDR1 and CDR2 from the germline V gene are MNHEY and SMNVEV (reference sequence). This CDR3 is CASSSQTGVGSGYTF. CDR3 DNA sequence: TGTGCCAGCAGTTCACAGACAGGGGTGGGGTCTGGCTACACCTTC.

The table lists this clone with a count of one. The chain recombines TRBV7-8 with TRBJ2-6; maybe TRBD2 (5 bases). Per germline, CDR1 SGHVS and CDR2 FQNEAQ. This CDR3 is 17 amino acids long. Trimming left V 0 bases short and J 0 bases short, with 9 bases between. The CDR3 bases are TGTGCCAGCAGCTTAGCGCGAGGGAGCTCTGGGGCCAACGTCCTGACTTTC. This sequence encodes CASSLARGSSGANVLTF. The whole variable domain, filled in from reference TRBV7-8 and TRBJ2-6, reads GAGVSQSPRYKVAKRGQDVALRCDPISGHVSLFWYQQALGQGPEFLTYFQNEAQLDKSGLPSDRFFAERPEGSVSTLKIQRTQQEDSAVYLCASSLARGSSGANVLTFGAGSRLTVL.

The CDR3 DNA is TGTGCCAGCAGCCCCCGCGGGCGGCCTTTGGGTGGCTACACCTTC. The encoded protein is CASSPRGRPLGGYTF. The gene calls are TRBV7-9 and TRBJ1-2; D is unresolved. With 5 bases removed from V and 7 bases from J, the gap between germline ends came to 20 bases. This CDR3 spans 15 amino acids. Germline V gene lookup returns CDR1 SEHNR and CDR2 FQNEAQ (reference sequence).